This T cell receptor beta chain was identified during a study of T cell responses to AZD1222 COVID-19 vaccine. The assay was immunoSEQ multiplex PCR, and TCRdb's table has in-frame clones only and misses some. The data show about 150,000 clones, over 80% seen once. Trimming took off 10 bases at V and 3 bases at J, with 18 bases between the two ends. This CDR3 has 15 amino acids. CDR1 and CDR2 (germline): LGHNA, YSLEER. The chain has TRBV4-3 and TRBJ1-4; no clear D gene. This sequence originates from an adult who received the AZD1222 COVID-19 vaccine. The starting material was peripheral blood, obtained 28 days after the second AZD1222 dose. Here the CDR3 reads CATSLRAGPNEKLFF. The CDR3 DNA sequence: TGCGCCACCTCCCTCCGCGCCGGGCCTAATGAAAAACTGTTTTTT.